This T cell receptor beta chain derives from a study of T cell clones after liver transplantation. Study context: A pre-transplant mixed lymphocyte reaction with TCRbeta sequencing defined graft-donor-reactive clones followed in post-transplant blood.

With 2 bases removed from V and 5 bases from J, the gap between germline ends came to 19 bases. There are 16 residues in the CDR3. The germline gives CDR1 SGDLS, CDR2 YYNGEE. A remark on this clone: Its antigen is not identified.

Only in-frame clones appear in the TCRdb table, and some are missing; sequencing was by immunoSEQ multiplex PCR. The table includes about 50,000 clones, over 65% detected once. Study observations and caveats: Donor-reactive sequences fell more than third party-reactive ones, suggesting partial deletion.

This TCR was recovered from a human patient who received a liver transplant. The T cells may partly be graft donor cells. This specimen consisted of CD4+ T cells from blood, obtained around 54 months after liver transplant. The V call is TRBV9, the J call TRBJ1-2; D possibly corresponds to TRBD1 (5 bases). The CDR3 here is CASSVGMQGGRYGYTF. CDR3 DNA sequence: TGTGCCAGCAGCGTTGGAATGCAGGGTGGCAGGTATGGCTACACCTTC. The entire variable domain, with the rest obtained from reference TRBV9 and TRBJ1-2, is as follows: DSGVTQTPKHLITATGQRVTLRCSPRSGDLSVYWYQQSLDQGLQFLIQYYNGEERAKGNILERFSAQQFPDLHSELNLSSLELGDSALYFCASSVGMQGGRYGYTFGSGTRLTVV.